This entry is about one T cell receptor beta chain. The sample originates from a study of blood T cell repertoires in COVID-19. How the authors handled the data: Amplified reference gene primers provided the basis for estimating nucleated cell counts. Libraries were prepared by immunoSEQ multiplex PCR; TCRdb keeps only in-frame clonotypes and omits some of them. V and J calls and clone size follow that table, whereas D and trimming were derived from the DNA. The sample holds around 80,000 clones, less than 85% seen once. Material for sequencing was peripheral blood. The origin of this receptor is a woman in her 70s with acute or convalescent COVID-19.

This CDR3 reads CASSGTFGGNQETQYF. Written as DNA, the CDR3 is TGTGCCAGCAGTGGGACGTTCGGGGGTAACCAAGAGACCCAGTACTTC. The chain combines TRBV25-1 with TRBJ2-5, with D maybe TRBD2 (6 bases). The CDR3 sequence is 16 residues long. Germline CDR1 MGHDK, CDR2 SYGVNS. Trimming removed 4 bases at V and 0 bases at J, with 15 bases between.